What follows are 30 T cell receptor beta chains derived from one specimen sequenced in a study of shared clonotypes between healthy human individuals. The data were produced by immunoSEQ multiplex PCR, yet TCRdb's version contains in-frame clones alone and is incomplete. In the table there are 740,000 or so clones, less than 80% of which are singletons. Sequencing was done on a sample of memory CD4+ T cells sorted from blood. Documented subset: CD45RA-negative fraction. The receptor set was obtained from a woman younger than 45 in good health.

A single count supports this clone. This chain joins TRBV27 and TRBJ2-5; 9 nucleotides align to TRBD1. The germline gives CDR1 MNHEY, CDR2 SMNVEV (reference sequence). The CDR3 runs 16 residues. The V gene end was trimmed by 6 bases and the J gene end by 5 bases; junction bases not matched to a gene: 13. CDR3 sequence (DNA): TGTGCCAGCAGCGCACCTGGGACAGGGTCCCGGGAGACCCAGTACTTC. Translating gives CASSAPGTGSRETQYF.

This clone was recorded a few times. This chain links TRBV7-2 with TRBJ2-1; TRBD2 is a possible D gene (6 bases). This CDR3 spans 18 amino acids. V lost 4 bases to trimming and J lost 0 bases, with 19 bases between them. Germline V CDR1 and CDR2: SGHTA, FQGNSA. The CDR3 sequence: CASSSSGLPFSSYNEQFF. The CDR3 DNA reads TGTGCCAGCAGCTCAAGCGGACTACCCTTTAGCTCCTACAATGAGCAGTTCTTC.

This clone was picked up one time. The chain joins TRBV9 to TRBJ2-1; D is unresolved. The CDR3 contains 15 residues. The germline CDR1 and CDR2 sequences are SGDLS and YYNGEE. The V end was cut by 0 bases, the J end by 6 bases, with 13 bases between. CDR3 sequence: CASSVERHPGNEQFF. The CDR3 nucleotides are TGTGCCAGCAGCGTAGAACGTCACCCCGGCAATGAGCAGTTCTTC.

This CDR3 reads CASSGVAGTEAFF. The CDR3 DNA reads as TGTGCCAGCAGCGGCGTCGCAGGGACTGAAGCTTTCTTT. V gene TRBV9 combines with J gene TRBJ1-1; tentatively, D is TRBD1 (5 bases). The CDR3 sequence is 13 residues long. CDR1 and CDR2 (germline): SGDLS, YYNGEE. Trimming shortened V by 3 bases and J by 5 bases, and 11 bases separated the two germline ends.

In this sample, this clone turned up a few times. J is TRBJ2-3 and V is TRBV19, with D maybe TRBD2 (6 bases). V shed 5 bases and J shed 1 base, with 10 bases lying between them. The CDR3 is 14 residues long. The germline gives CDR1 LNHDA, CDR2 SQIVND (reference sequence). CDR3 sequence reads: CASSHTGGTDTQYF. The CDR3 bases are TGTGCCAGTAGTCACACGGGGGGCACAGATACGCAGTATTTT.

CDR3 bases: TGTGCCAGCAGCTTATTCGTGAACACTGAAGCTTTCTTT. This codes for CASSLFVNTEAFF. This sequence joins TRBV7-9 and TRBJ1-1; D remains unclear. Trimming stripped 2 bases from V and 0 bases from J, with 4 bases between. This CDR3 contains 13 residues. Germline V gene sequence: CDR1 SEHNR, CDR2 FQNEAQ (reference sequence).

The chain recombines TRBV9 with TRBJ2-7; no clear D. CDR1 and CDR2 (germline): SGDLS, YYNGEE. The CDR3 has 13 amino acids. V lost 1 base to trimming and J lost 6 bases, with 11 bases between them. The DNA of the CDR3 is TGTGCCAGCAGCGTAAGCTTAACTGGCGAGCAGTACTTC. Its protein product is CASSVSLTGEQYF.

This chain's CDR3 is CASSYSGFPPYNEQFF. CDR3 bases: TGTGCCAGCAGTTACTCGGGGTTTCCCCCCTACAATGAGCAGTTCTTC. The chain recombines TRBV6-5 with TRBJ2-1; unclear D gene. Trimming took 0 bases from V and 2 from J, leaving 11 bases between them. Germline loops: CDR1 MNHEY, CDR2 SVGAGI. This CDR3 has 16 residues.

In nucleotides, the CDR3 is TGTGCCAACCAGACAGGGTGTCAGGCCAATCAGCCCCAGCATTTT. It codes for CANQTGCQANQPQHF. The chain combines TRBV11-3 with TRBJ1-5, with 7 bases fitting TRBD1. This CDR3 contains 15 residues. V lost 10 bases and J lost 3; bases outside the gene matches: 12. Looked up from germline, CDR1 is SGHNT and CDR2 is YENEEA.

The genes are TRBV6-1 and TRBJ1-5, with 8 bases aligning to TRBD1. Germline loops: CDR1 MNHNS, CDR2 SASEGT. After removal of 1 base from V and 2 bases from J, the junction contained 1 base not matched to a gene. The CDR3 length is 15 residues. This CDR3 reads CASSEGTGRNQPQHF. The DNA of the CDR3 is TGTGCCAGCAGTGAAGGGACAGGGCGCAATCAGCCCCAGCATTTT.

The chain carries TRBV28 and TRBJ2-5; the D gene is possibly TRBD1 (5 bases). Trimming took 2 bases from V and 4 from J, leaving 11 bases between them. This CDR3 has 14 amino acids. Germline values: CDR1 MDHEN, CDR2 SYDVKM. The CDR3 nucleotides are TGTGCCAGCAGTTTACAGGGATGGGCAGAGACCCAGTACTTC. It yields the protein CASSLQGWAETQYF.

This clone was detected only a few times. The V call is TRBV7-2, the J call TRBJ2-7; D is undetermined. The CDR3 contains 12 residues. From germline, CDR1 is SGHTA and CDR2 FQGNSA. With 5 bases removed from V and 6 bases from J, the gap between germline ends came to 11 bases. Here the CDR3 reads CASSPARGEQYF. Here the CDR3 DNA reads TGTGCCAGCAGCCCAGCGCGTGGCGAGCAGTACTTC.

The chain uses TRBV7-9 and TRBJ2-5; D is unresolved. From germline, CDR1 is SEHNR and CDR2 FQNEAQ (reference sequence). The CDR3 runs to 12 residues. Trimming stripped 5 bases from V and 2 bases from J, with 6 bases between. Written as DNA, the CDR3 is TGTGCCAGCAGCAACGGTCAAGAGACCCAGTACTTC. Translated: CASSNGQETQYF.

The chain carries TRBV28 and TRBJ2-7, with D possibly matching TRBD2 (5 bases). The length of the CDR3 is 15 residues. The germline V and J ends were trimmed by 6 bases and 1 base, with 16 bases remaining between them. CDR1 MDHEN and CDR2 SYDVKM come from the germline V gene. The CDR3, as DNA: TGTGCCAGCAGCCGTTTTGAGGGCCGATCCTACGAGCAGTACTTC. Translation gives CASSRFEGRSYEQYF.

The rearrangement links TRBV28 to TRBJ2-5, with 7 bases fitting TRBD2. Germline CDR1 reads MDHEN; CDR2 reads SYDVKM. The CDR3 has 14 residues. Germline trimming cut 6 bases from V and 1 base from J; bases unmatched to any gene: 5. The CDR3: CASSLAVPQETQYF. The CDR3 DNA reads TGTGCCAGCAGCCTAGCGGTTCCCCAAGAGACCCAGTACTTC.

The gene calls are TRBV7-8 and TRBJ2-7; D remains unclear. The CDR3 has 13 amino acids. The V gene lost 5 bases and the J gene lost 6 bases, with 14 bases spanning the gap. CDR1 and CDR2 from the germline V gene are SGHVS and FQNEAQ. The chain's CDR3 is CASSGEKKGEQYF. The CDR3 DNA sequence: TGTGCCAGCAGCGGGGAAAAAAAGGGCGAGCAGTACTTC.

This sequence joins TRBV28 and TRBJ2-3; possible D gene TRBD2, 5 bases. This CDR3 comprises 17 residues. V lost 6 bases to trimming and J lost 5 bases, with 24 bases between them. Germline lookup yields CDR1 MDHEN and CDR2 SYDVKM. CDR3 bases: TGTGCCAGCAGGAATCCGGGATCCCAAGGAGCAAGAGATACGCAGTATTTT. Translation: CASRNPGSQGARDTQYF.

This chain connects TRBV4-1 to TRBJ2-7, with 9 positions matching TRBD1. V dropped 8 bases and J dropped 7; count of bases not matched to a gene: 9. Per germline, CDR1 MGHRA and CDR2 YSYEKL. The length of the CDR3 is 13 residues. The DNA of the CDR3 is TGCGCCAGCTCGAGGACAGGGGAAGGGGAGCAGTACTTC. Protein product: CASSRTGEGEQYF.

As concerns this clone: This may arise from a read error, as a much more abundant clone is one base away. Other DNA sequences in the sample encode the same CDR3. The J gene is TRBJ1-3, the V gene TRBV5-1; 7 bases line up with TRBD1. V was clipped by 4 bases and J by 4 bases; unmatched bases: 5. The CDR3 has 14 amino acids. Germline loops: CDR1 SGHRS, CDR2 YFSETQ. CDR3 in amino acids: CASSPGTAGNTIYF. The CDR3 DNA reads TGCGCCAGCAGCCCCGGGACAGCAGGAAACACCATATATTTT. Full variable domain (outside the CDR3, taken from reference TRBV5-1 and TRBJ1-3): KAGVTQTPRYLIKTRGQQVTLSCSPISGHRSVSWYQQTPGQGLQFLFEYFSETQRNKGNFPGRFSGRQFSNSRSEMNVSTLELGDSALYLCASSPGTAGNTIYFGEGSWLTVV.

This clone came up a few times. The CDR3 loop is CASNLDRVNQPQHF. CDR3 in DNA: TGTGCCAGTAACCTGGACAGGGTCAATCAGCCCCAGCATTTT. The chain links TRBV19 to TRBJ1-5, with 8 bases aligning to TRBD1. The CDR3 totals 14 residues. Germline CDR1 reads LNHDA; CDR2 reads SQIVND (reference sequence). Trimming cost V 7 bases and J 3 bases; bases outside gene matches: 5.

The V and J genes are TRBV5-1 and TRBJ2-3, with a weak D call TRBD2 (6 bases). Trimming removed 4 bases from V and 4 bases from J, with 19 bases in between. CDR1 is SGHRS, CDR2 YFSETQ, per germline. The CDR3 sequence is 16 residues long. The CDR3 nucleotides read TGCGCCAGCAGCAAACTTTGGCAGCCGGGGGCAGATACGCAGTATTTT. This codes for CASSKLWQPGADTQYF.

With regard to this clone: Other nucleotide sequences in the sample specify the same CDR3. The chain recombines TRBV14 with TRBJ1-1; no definite D call. Germline V gene data show CDR1 as SGHDN and CDR2 as FVKESK. This CDR3 has 13 residues. Between the trimmed V and J ends, which lost 4 bases and 0 bases, there was a span of 6 bases. The CDR3 DNA sequence: TGTGCCAGCAGCCGAACAATGAACACTGAAGCTTTCTTT. It specifies CASSRTMNTEAFF.

V usage is TRBV5-1 and J usage is TRBJ2-7, with TRBD1 identical over 8 bases. J was trimmed by 6 bases and V by 4 bases; bases with no gene match: 6. The CDR3 is made up of 13 amino acids. Germline V CDR1 and CDR2: SGHRS, YFSETQ. The DNA for the CDR3 is TGCGCCAGCAGCCTCACTACAGGGGGCGAGCAGTACTTC. Its protein is CASSLTTGGEQYF.

As for this clone: Other nucleotide sequences in the sample specify the same CDR3. The J gene is TRBJ1-1, the V gene TRBV5-1, with D possibly TRBD1 on 5 matching bases. Deletions cut 4 bases from V and 4 bases from J, with 14 bases between. Germline V lookup: CDR1 SGHRS, CDR2 YFSETQ. The CDR3 totals 14 residues. In nucleotides, the CDR3 is TGCGCCAGCAGCCAAGGGACGGAGGGCACTGAAGCTTTCTTT. As protein: CASSQGTEGTEAFF.

This chain links TRBV19 with TRBJ2-6; D may be TRBD1 or TRBD2 (5 bases each). V lost 5 bases to trimming and J lost 0 bases, with 14 bases between them. Germline values: CDR1 LNHDA, CDR2 SQIVND (reference sequence). The CDR3 extends over 17 amino acids. The CDR3: CASSRGREPSGANVLTF. The CDR3 coding sequence is TGTGCCAGTAGTCGGGGCAGGGAACCCTCTGGGGCCAACGTCCTGACTTTC.

The chain has TRBV14 and TRBJ2-1; TRBD2 agrees at 10 bases. The CDR3 is 14 amino acids. Germline V gene data show CDR1 as SGHDN and CDR2 as FVKESK. J lost 7 bases, V lost 4 bases, and 4 bases had no gene match. The CDR3 DNA reads as TGTGCCAGCAGCCCGGGACTAGCGATGAATGAGCAGTTCTTC. It specifies CASSPGLAMNEQFF. Based on the CDR3 plus reference TRBV14 and TRBJ2-1, the full variable domain is EAGVTQFPSHSVIEKGQTVTLRCDPISGHDNLYWYRRVMGKEIKFLLHFVKESKQDESGMPNNRFLAERTGGTYSTLKVQPAELEDSGVYFCASSPGLAMNEQFFGPGTRLTVL.

The rearrangement joins TRBV19 to TRBJ2-7; 7 nucleotides agree with TRBD1. Germline assignment: CDR1 LNHDA and CDR2 SQIVND (reference sequence). The CDR3 has 15 amino acids. With V trimmed by 4 bases and J by 5 bases, 11 bases remained unmatched. CDR3 DNA sequence: TGTGCCAGTAGTAGAAAGAGACAGGGCTTCAACGAGCAGTACTTC. It translates to CASSRKRQGFNEQYF. Combining the CDR3 with reference TRBV19 and TRBJ2-7 gives the whole variable domain DGGITQSPKYLFRKEGQNVTLSCEQNLNHDAMYWYRQDPGQGLRLIYYSQIVNDFQKGDIAEGYSVSREKKESFPLTVTSAQKNPTAFYLCASSRKRQGFNEQYFGPGTRLTVT.

The rearrangement uses TRBV21-1 and TRBJ2-5; the table's D call, TRBD2, was not checked against the DNA. TRBV21-1 corresponds to a pseudogene. The CDR3 totals 13 residues. The CDR3 loop reads CATREGREETQYF. CDR3 nucleotides: TGTGCCACCAGGGAGGGGAGAGAAGAGACCCAGTACTTC.

This clone was picked up one time. The genes are TRBV4-1 and TRBJ2-2; tentatively, D is TRBD1 or TRBD2 (6 bases each). The germline V gene has CDR1 MGHRA and CDR2 YSYEKL. The CDR3 sequence is 14 residues long. Trimming took 0 bases from V and 9 from J, leaving 11 bases between them. This chain's CDR3 is CASSQDGGLRELFF. The CDR3 DNA is TGCGCCAGCAGCCAAGATGGGGGGCTGCGGGAGCTGTTTTTT.

The chain carries TRBV27 and TRBJ1-2, with TRBD1 identical over 10 bases. The CDR3 covers 14 residues. Per the germline V gene, CDR1 is MNHEY and CDR2 is SMNVEV (reference sequence). V shed 3 bases and J 8 bases; nucleotides not matched to a gene: 6. CDR3 residues: CASSFRDRGGGYTF. In DNA form, the CDR3 reads TGTGCCAGCAGTTTCCGGGACAGGGGAGGAGGCTACACCTTC.